The table lists the clone carrying this T cell receptor beta chain with a count of one. Its antigen remains unknown. 13 Jbeta primers and 60 Vbeta primers were used for the PCR. The method was immunoSEQ multiplex PCR; TCRdb's version includes in-frame clones alone and lacks a portion of them. Here the sample spans roughly 140,000 clones, approximately 83% being singletons. This specimen comes from a study of cytomegalovirus exposure and HLA in healthy donors. Study summary: From donors who were HLA-typed, an early data release held 75 million to 85 million unique TCRs.

This CDR3 is 15 amino acids long. V lost 9 bases, J lost 2 bases, and 11 bases stayed unmatched. Looked up from germline, CDR1 is SGHTS and CDR2 is YDEGEE. Broader study findings: Later analysis reportedly placed an Asian-associated ancestry cluster below the roughly 680-donor mean in N-insertions.

Material: PBMCs. This chain joins TRBV5-8 and TRBJ1-5, with 7 bases identical to TRBD1. The origin of this receptor is a woman aged 40 to 50 in good health and CMV-seronegative. The CDR3 region is CATGQLGVGNQPQHF. As DNA, the CDR3 is TGTGCCACGGGACAGTTGGGGGTCGGCAATCAGCCCCAGCATTTT.